The TCR beta chain under discussion was sequenced for a study of siplizumab effects on memory and regulatory T cells. Study results and limitations: Confirmation was lacking for the suppressive function of proliferating Tregs derived from siplizumab cultures. Major contributors to the alloresponse seemed to be naive T cells, which also appeared more diverse than memory cells. The mean Treg-derived percentage of mappable alloreactive CD4+ clones was approximately 70% with siplizumab compared with about 28% in controls.

The sample holds a few counts of this clone. Its cognate antigen is unknown. Profiling relied on immunoSEQ multiplex PCR, and the TCRdb table lists in-frame clones only, not all of them. Of 99,000 or so clones in the sample, 93% were seen once. Sequenced: Tregs sorted from blood. The source is a human donor in good health.

In nucleotides, the CDR3 is TGTGCCAGCAGCCAAGGACAGGGCCATGGCTACACCTTC. It translates to CASSQGQGHGYTF. The chain uses TRBV5-4 and TRBJ1-2, with 8 bases that match TRBD1. V trimming: 4 bases; J trimming: 6 bases; junction bases outside the gene matches: 5. The CDR3 extends over 13 amino acids. The germline V gene encodes CDR1 SGHNT and CDR2 YYREEE (reference sequence).